These 12 T cell receptor beta chains were all obtained from the same sample, sequenced in a study of blood T cell repertoires in COVID-19 (dated by TCRdb to 2019 to 2021). The library was produced with the immunoSEQ multiplex PCR assay. As stored in TCRdb, this immuneACCESS dataset retains in-frame rearrangements with V and J assigned. A fraction of the clones does not appear; measured against another copy, unresolved V genes explain less than half of the discrepancy, and the remainder lacks a known reason. The sample table lists approximately 390,000 clones, around 87% of them with a count of one. About 2% of the sample is taken by the ten largest. The sequenced sample was peripheral blood. These receptors were taken from an older woman with COVID-19, enrolled during active disease.

The genes are TRBV5-6 and TRBJ1-6, with TRBD1 matching 7 bases. V trimming: 4 bases; J trimming: 10 bases; junction bases outside the gene matches: 5. The germline CDR1 and CDR2 sequences are SGHDT and YYEEEE. CDR3 length equals 13 residues. The CDR3 DNA follows: TGTGCCAGCAGCAGACAGGGAATGTCACCCCTCCACTTT. This translates into CASSRQGMSPLHF.

The CDR3, as DNA: TGTGCCAGCAGTTCGACTAGCGGGGGGCCTCCCTACGAGCAGTACTTC. Translated, it gives CASSSTSGGPPYEQYF. The chain uses TRBV9 and TRBJ2-7, with 13 bases matching TRBD2. CDR3 length: 16 residues. Germline V lookup: CDR1 SGDLS, CDR2 YYNGEE. V lost 5 bases to trimming and J lost 2 bases; unmatched junction nucleotides: 7.

This chain uses TRBV5-1 with TRBJ1-2, with 7 nucleotides matching TRBD1. Germline CDR1 SGHRS, CDR2 YFSETQ. The CDR3 extends over 16 amino acids. Trimming took 5 bases from V and 2 from J; bases not matched to a gene: 12. The CDR3 reads CASSRGPGTANYGYTF. CDR3 sequence (DNA): TGCGCCAGCAGTCGAGGTCCCGGGACAGCAAACTATGGCTACACCTTC.

The chain uses TRBV4-2 and TRBJ2-7; 8 bases line up with TRBD1. Germline loops: CDR1 LGHNA, CDR2 YNFKEQ. This CDR3 spans 14 amino acids. V lost 3 bases to trimming and J lost 4 bases; unmatched junction nucleotides: 5. This CDR3 is CASSQVRGPYEQYF. CDR3 DNA sequence: TGTGCCAGCAGCCAGGTCAGGGGGCCGTACGAGCAGTACTTC.

This sequence joins TRBV5-1 and TRBJ1-2; weak D call: TRBD1 (5 bases). CDR3 size: 15 residues. Germline-derived CDR1 and CDR2 are SGHRS and YFSETQ. V lost 5 bases, J lost 4 bases, and 18 bases lay in between. This CDR3 is CASSPDRALSYGYTF. CDR3 in DNA: TGCGCCAGCAGTCCAGACAGAGCGCTGTCCTATGGCTACACCTTC.

This CDR3 is CASSESGGTYNEQFF. The CDR3 DNA reads TGTGCCAGCAGCGAAAGCGGGGGGACCTACAATGAGCAGTTCTTC. This chain joins TRBV9 and TRBJ2-1; the match to TRBD2 covers 9 bases. V lost 3 bases to trimming and J lost 2 bases; unmatched junction nucleotides: 3. CDR1 is SGDLS, CDR2 YYNGEE, per germline. CDR3 length: 15 residues.

The chain employs TRBV3-1 (or the pseudogene TRBV3-2) and TRBJ2-7; perhaps TRBD2 as D (6 bases). The germline V gene has CDR1 LGHDT and CDR2 YNNKEL (reference sequence). The CDR3 extends over 13 amino acids. Trimming took 0 bases from V and 6 from J, leaving 9 bases between them. CDR3 sequence reads: CASSQDPGVEQYF. CDR3 DNA: TGTGCCAGCAGCCAAGATCCGGGGGTCGAGCAGTACTTC.

The chain couples TRBV4-2 to TRBJ1-3; TRBD1 matches 9 bases. The length of the CDR3 is 21 residues. CDR1 and CDR2 (germline): LGHNA, YNFKEQ. Trimming took 4 bases from V and 0 from J; bases not matched to a gene: 19. For the CDR3, the DNA is TGTGCCAGCAGCCTCCTCAGGCCGACAGGGGGTTCCGGTCTCTCTGGAAACACCATATATTTT. Protein sequence: CASSLLRPTGGSGLSGNTIYF.

The chain recombines TRBV4-2 with TRBJ1-6, with a possible D match to TRBD1 (6 bases). CDR1 and CDR2 (germline): LGHNA, YNFKEQ. V lost 3 bases, J lost 7 bases, and 13 bases lay in between. The CDR3 is made up of 15 amino acids. CDR3 DNA: TGTGCCAGCAGCCACCGGGACAAAGTAAATTCACCCCTCCACTTT. Translation: CASSHRDKVNSPLHF.

The table lists this clone with a few counts. CDR3 sequence: CASSLTPGQEAFF. In DNA form, the CDR3 reads TGTGCCAGCAGCTTAACGCCCGGACAGGAAGCTTTCTTT. The rearrangement uses TRBV7-3 and TRBJ1-1; D is possibly TRBD1 (6 bases). The V end lost 0 bases, the J end lost 8 bases, and 10 bases lay between the germline ends. The CDR3 is 13 residues long. CDR1 is SGHTA and CDR2 is FQGTGA in the germline V gene.

The chain carries TRBV9 and TRBJ2-7; D not resolved. CDR1 and CDR2 (germline): SGDLS, YYNGEE. CDR3 length equals 12 residues. Between the trimmed V and J ends, which lost 0 bases and 6 bases, there was a span of 7 bases. CDR3: CASSVDGGEQYF. The CDR3 nucleotides are TGTGCCAGCAGCGTAGACGGTGGCGAGCAGTACTTC.

The chain employs TRBV10-3 and TRBJ1-2; D possibly corresponds to TRBD1 (5 bases). Germline V gene lookup returns CDR1 ENHRY and CDR2 SYGVKD. V lost 8 bases, J lost 2 bases, and 12 bases lay in between. The CDR3 is 13 amino acids. The chain's CDR3 is CAIGAAGNYGYTF. The CDR3 region has the DNA TGTGCCATCGGGGCGGCAGGAAACTATGGCTACACCTTC.